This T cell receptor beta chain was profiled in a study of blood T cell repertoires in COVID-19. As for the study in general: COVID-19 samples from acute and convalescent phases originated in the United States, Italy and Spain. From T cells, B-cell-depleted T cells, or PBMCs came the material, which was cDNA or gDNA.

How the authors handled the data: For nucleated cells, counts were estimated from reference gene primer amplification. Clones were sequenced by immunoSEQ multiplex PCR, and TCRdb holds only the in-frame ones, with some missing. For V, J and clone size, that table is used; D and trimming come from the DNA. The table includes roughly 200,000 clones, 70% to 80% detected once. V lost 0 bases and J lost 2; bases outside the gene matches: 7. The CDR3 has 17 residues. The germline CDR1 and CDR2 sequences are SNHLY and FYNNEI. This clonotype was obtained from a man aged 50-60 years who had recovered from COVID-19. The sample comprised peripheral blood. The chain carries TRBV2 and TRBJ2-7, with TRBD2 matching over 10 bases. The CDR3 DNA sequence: TGTGCCAGCAGTGAAGCGCTCGGGACTAGCGCCGCCTACGAGCAGTACTTC. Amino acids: CASSEALGTSAAYEQYF.